This TCR beta chain was profiled in a study of chemoradiotherapy in HPV16-positive cancers. About the research overall: Functional T-cell assays on two HPV16-positive patients' cells defined candidate HPV-specific clones and common TCR motifs.

Regarding this clone: Its antigen is unknown.

Study conclusions and caveats: Non-HPV-specific T cells did not expand in tumors during treatment, whereas candidate HPV-specific clones and E7-related motifs did. HPV-specific T cells were functionally defined from only a couple of HPV16-positive patients.

Data came from immunoSEQ multiplex PCR; TCRdb stores just in-frame clones and leaves some out. The table includes fewer than 8,500 clones, roughly nine tenths detected once. Germline CDR1 and CDR2: SGHAT and FQNNGV. With 4 bases removed from V and 4 bases from J, the gap between germline ends came to 14 bases. The CDR3 loop spans 15 amino acids. The rearrangement links TRBV11-2 to TRBJ2-1; the D gene is possibly TRBD1 (6 bases). The sample consisted of tumor tissue, taken from a patient who underwent chemoradiotherapy. This sequence originates from a human donor with HPV-associated anogenital cancer. The CDR3 reads CASSSGVSVYNEQFF. CDR3 sequence (DNA): TGTGCCAGCAGCTCAGGGGTCTCGGTATACAATGAGCAGTTCTTC.